This T cell receptor (beta chain) emerged from a study of T cells in Graves' hyperthyroidism and ophthalmopathy. Study-wide findings and caveats: Blood also contained most expanded thyroid clonotypes above 0.001.

What was amplified from RNA transcripts were TCR beta CDR3 regions. A set of HTBI primers served as the primers for a first-round RT-PCR of the TCR CDR3. MiXCR was run by TCRdb on the multiplex PCR reads, yielding one entry per CDR3 protein. The data contain roughly 500,000 distinct CDR3 sequences, 14% of them seen just once; the ten biggest clones take up roughly 5.5%. This CDR3 has 12 amino acids. CDR1 and CDR2 (germline): SGHDT, YYEEEE. V was cut by 0 bases and J by 13 bases, with 10 bases left in between. Blood dates from first hyperthyroidism diagnosis, before any ophthalmopathy symptoms. This clonotype was counted a few times. What it binds is not known.

The sample consisted of blood. The chain uses TRBV5-6 and TRBJ2-2, with D hard to call. The clonotype originates from a woman under 40 with Graves' hyperthyroidism that later progressed to Graves' ophthalmopathy. The CDR3 nucleotides are TGTGCCAGCAGCTTGGAGCGTTCCTGGCTGTTTTTT. Translating it yields CASSLERSWLFF.